One and the same sample provided the 31 T cell receptor beta chains below, sequenced in a study of cytomegalovirus exposure and HLA in healthy donors. PCR involved 60 Vbeta and 13 Jbeta primers. Sequencing was performed with immunoSEQ multiplex PCR; in TCRdb, only in-frame clones are kept and a portion is missing. The sample yields about 190,000 clones, approximately 90% seen once. Source material: PBMCs. These receptors were obtained from a boy younger than 10 in good health and CMV-seronegative.

The rearrangement links TRBV6-6 to TRBJ1-1, with 8 bases lining up with TRBD1. In germline, CDR1 is MNHNY, CDR2 SVGAGI (reference sequence). V lost 2 bases, J lost 7 bases, and 12 bases stayed unmatched. This CDR3 is built from 16 residues. The CDR3 reads CASSYAGAGGAGEAFF. The CDR3 coding sequence is TGTGCCAGCAGTTACGCTGGCGCAGGGGGCGCGGGTGAAGCTTTCTTT.

The rearrangement uses TRBV7-2 and TRBJ1-1; a weak D match, TRBD1 (5 bases). Germline-derived CDR1 and CDR2 are SGHTA and FQGNSA. The CDR3 spans 15 residues. The germline V and J ends were trimmed by 0 bases and 1 base, with 9 bases remaining between them. DNA of the CDR3: TGTGCCAGCAGCTTAGCTGTTACAGGGAACACTGAAGCTTTCTTT. Its translation: CASSLAVTGNTEAFF.

The CDR3 DNA reads as TGTGCCAGCAGCTTAGGAGAACCGGGACAGGCAAAAGAGACCCAGTACTTC. Its translation is CASSLGEPGQAKETQYF. The chain uses TRBV7-9 and TRBJ2-5; TRBD1 matches at 8 bases. This CDR3 has 17 amino acids. CDR1 SEHNR and CDR2 FQNEAQ come from the germline V gene (reference sequence). Trimming took 1 base from V and 3 from J; bases not matched to a gene: 10.

This clone was observed once. The rearrangement uses TRBV19 and TRBJ2-2; 10 bases map to TRBD2. This CDR3 spans 16 amino acids. With V trimmed by 5 bases and J by 4 bases, 7 bases remained unmatched. CDR1 LNHDA and CDR2 SQIVND come from the germline V gene (reference sequence). The CDR3 sequence: CASSLLAGGGTGELFF. CDR3 bases: TGTGCCAGTAGTTTATTAGCGGGAGGCGGCACCGGGGAGCTGTTTTTT.

The chain joins TRBV7-2 to TRBJ2-1; TRBD2 matches at 7 bases. Germline trimming cut 7 bases from V and 7 bases from J; bases unmatched to any gene: 16. The CDR3 covers 16 residues. In germline, CDR1 is SGHTA, CDR2 FQGNSA. The CDR3 protein is CASIADRAGGVNEQFF. The CDR3 DNA reads TGTGCCAGCATCGCAGACCGGGCTGGGGGGGTGAATGAGCAGTTCTTC. Full variable domain (outside the CDR3, taken from reference TRBV7-2 and TRBJ2-1): GAGVSQSPSNKVTEKGKDVELRCDPISGHTALYWYRQSLGQGLEFLIYFQGNSAPDKSGLPSDRFSAERTGGSVSTLTIQRTQQEDSAVYLCASIADRAGGVNEQFFGPGTRLTVL.

The chain recombines TRBV7-6 with TRBJ2-5, with 7 bases aligning to TRBD1. Germline lookup yields CDR1 SGHVS and CDR2 FNYEAQ. Trimming at V came to 5 bases and at J to 5 bases, leaving 8 bases not matched to a gene. The length of the CDR3 is 14 residues. The CDR3 coding sequence is TGTGCCAGCAGCGCGCGACAGGGCGGGGAGACCCAGTACTTC. It yields the protein CASSARQGGETQYF.

V is TRBV28 and J is TRBJ1-5; TRBD1 might be the D (5 bases). CDR1 MDHEN and CDR2 SYDVKM come from the germline V gene. The CDR3 covers 16 residues. V lost 3 bases and J lost 2, with 14 bases in between. The CDR3 is CASSFPGGTGNQPQHF. CDR3 bases: TGTGCCAGCAGTTTCCCCGGGGGTACGGGCAATCAGCCCCAGCATTTT.

This clone was seen a single time. The gene calls are TRBV2 and TRBJ2-1; 10 bases align to TRBD2. With 2 bases clipped from V and 0 bases from J, the junction kept 10 bases outside the gene matches. The germline gives CDR1 SNHLY, CDR2 FYNNEI. The CDR3 is made up of 19 amino acids. DNA of the CDR3: TGTGCCAGCAGTGAATCGCCACTAGCGGGGTATACCTCCTACAATGAGCAGTTCTTC. Amino acid sequence: CASSESPLAGYTSYNEQFF.

About this clone: This is likely a read error, given that the CDR3 carries no conserved phenylalanine or tryptophan at its end. The chain couples TRBV7-2 to TRBJ1-6; TRBD1 matches 9 bases. Germline lookup yields CDR1 SGHTA and CDR2 FQGNSA. Losses at the gene ends were 3 bases for V and 6 bases for J; bases not matched to a gene: 9. The CDR3 consists of 17 residues. The CDR3 protein is CASSFWTGATPNSPLHL. The CDR3 coding sequence is TGTGCCAGCAGCTTCTGGACAGGGGCAACGCCTAATTCACCCCTCCACCTT.

This chain connects TRBV5-6 to TRBJ1-1, with a weak D call TRBD1 (6 bases). The CDR3 spans 15 residues. Looked up from germline, CDR1 is SGHDT and CDR2 is YYEEEE. Trimming removed 4 bases from V and 4 bases from J, with 17 bases in between. Here the CDR3 reads CASSPGTRRTTEAFF. The DNA for the CDR3 is TGTGCCAGCAGCCCCGGGACAAGGCGTACCACTGAAGCTTTCTTT.

V usage is TRBV6-5 and J usage is TRBJ1-6; a possible D gene is TRBD1 (6 bases). Trimming stripped 2 bases from V and 5 bases from J, with 13 bases between. This CDR3 comprises 16 residues. Per the germline V gene, CDR1 is MNHEY and CDR2 is SVGAGI. This CDR3 reads CASSYDGGRNNSPLHF. CDR3 in DNA: TGTGCCAGCAGTTACGATGGGGGCAGGAATAATTCACCCCTCCACTTT.

The chain recombines TRBV19 with TRBJ1-2; TRBD1 matches at 11 bases. CDR1 is LNHDA and CDR2 is SQIVND in the germline V gene (reference sequence). The CDR3 length is 15 residues. Trimming cost V 5 bases and J 3 bases; bases outside gene matches: 5. Here the CDR3 reads CASSSPDRGHYGYTF. The CDR3 coding sequence is TGTGCCAGTAGTTCTCCGGACAGGGGGCACTATGGCTACACCTTC.

This chain links TRBV6-5 with TRBJ2-7, with unresolved D. The germline V gene has CDR1 MNHEY and CDR2 SVGAGI. The ends were cut back, 0 bases at V and 3 bases at J, with 12 bases in the middle. CDR3 length: 15 amino acids. The chain's CDR3 is CASSYSMGQVYEQYF. The CDR3 DNA reads as TGTGCCAGCAGTTACTCGATGGGCCAGGTCTACGAGCAGTACTTC.

This chain connects TRBV27 to TRBJ2-2, with a tentative D call TRBD2 (6 bases). In germline, CDR1 is MNHEY, CDR2 SMNVEV (reference sequence). Trimming cost V 6 bases and J 1 base, with 18 bases left between them. This CDR3 contains 17 residues. The CDR3, as DNA: TGTGCCAGCAGCCGCGCAGTAGCGGAAGTGAACACCGGGGAGCTGTTTTTT. Its translation is CASSRAVAEVNTGELFF.

V is TRBV6-5 and J is TRBJ1-5, with 9 bases lining up with TRBD1. V was pared by 7 bases and J by 4 bases, with 8 bases of the junction left unmatched. The CDR3 spans 15 residues. Germline V gene data show CDR1 as MNHEY and CDR2 as SVGAGI. For the CDR3, the DNA is TGTGCCAGCACTCGGACAGGGGCCTCGAATCAGCCCCAGCATTTT. The encoded protein is CASTRTGASNQPQHF.

The rearrangement joins TRBV21-1 to TRBJ2-3; whether TRBD1, the table's D call, matches the DNA was not checked. TRBV21-1 is a pseudogene. The CDR3 extends over 18 amino acids. The CDR3 region is CASSKERDSDSSTDTQYF. The CDR3 DNA reads TGTGCCAGCAGCAAAGAGAGGGACAGCGACAGCAGCACAGATACGCAGTATTTT.

The CDR3 sequence: CASSTTGYNSPLHF. CDR3 bases: TGCGCCAGTAGTACGACAGGCTATAATTCACCCCTCCACTTT. The chain recombines TRBV5-1 with TRBJ1-6; tentative D call: TRBD1 (6 bases). Germline CDR1 reads SGHRS; CDR2 reads YFSETQ. This CDR3 has 14 amino acids. V dropped 8 bases and J dropped 3 bases, with 12 bases sitting between them. Drawing the rest from reference TRBV5-1 and TRBJ1-6, the complete variable domain is KAGVTQTPRYLIKTRGQQVTLSCSPISGHRSVSWYQQTPGQGLQFLFEYFSETQRNKGNFPGRFSGRQFSNSRSEMNVSTLELGDSALYLCASSTTGYNSPLHFGNGTRLTVT.

This chain connects TRBV19 to TRBJ2-1; 9 bases map to TRBD1. Germline CDR1 reads LNHDA; CDR2 reads SQIVND (reference sequence). The CDR3 is 13 residues long. V lost 9 bases and J lost 4; bases outside the gene matches: 4. CDR3 sequence: CASSGTGYNEQFF. The CDR3 DNA sequence: TGTGCCAGCTCCGGGACAGGGTACAATGAGCAGTTCTTC.

V and J are TRBV5-6 and TRBJ2-2; D may be TRBD2 (5 bases). Trimming left V 3 bases short and J 6 bases short, with 18 bases between. The CDR3 length is 16 residues. Germline CDR1 reads SGHDT; CDR2 reads YYEEEE. CDR3 loop: CASSSGSEYGAGELFF. CDR3 nucleotide sequence: TGTGCCAGCAGCTCGGGGTCGGAGTATGGAGCCGGGGAGCTGTTTTTT.

The chain links TRBV7-2 to TRBJ1-1; tentative D call: TRBD1 (5 bases). Germline assignment: CDR1 SGHTA and CDR2 FQGNSA. CDR3 length: 15 amino acids. The V gene lost 6 bases and the J gene lost 1 base, with 15 bases spanning the gap. In DNA form, the CDR3 reads TGTGCCAGCAGTCGAGATGGCGGGGGGAACACTGAAGCTTTCTTT. Its protein product is CASSRDGGGNTEAFF. The full variable domain, in which reference TRBV7-2 and TRBJ1-1 provide the parts outside the CDR3, is GAGVSQSPSNKVTEKGKDVELRCDPISGHTALYWYRQSLGQGLEFLIYFQGNSAPDKSGLPSDRFSAERTGGSVSTLTIQRTQQEDSAVYLCASSRDGGGNTEAFFGQGTRLTVV.

The J gene is TRBJ2-1, the V gene TRBV10-3; 12 bases agree with TRBD2. Per the germline V gene, CDR1 is ENHRY and CDR2 is SYGVKD. CDR3 length: 14 amino acids. Trimming took 3 bases from V and 7 from J; bases not matched to a gene: 1. The CDR3 region has the DNA TGTGCCATCAGTGAAGGACTAGCGGGAAATGAGCAGTTCTTC. This encodes CAISEGLAGNEQFF.

With respect to this clone: The junction departs from germline at one end; a sequencing error may be responsible. V gene TRBV7-2 combines with J gene TRBJ2-5; 7 bases are a match to TRBD2. CDR1 and CDR2 from the germline V gene are SGHTA and FQGNSA. The CDR3 runs to 14 residues. The CDR3 region has the DNA TGTGCCAGCAGTGCCCCCGGGACTATAGAGAACCAGTACTTC. It encodes CASSAPGTIENQYF.

The rearrangement links TRBV7-9 to TRBJ2-7, with TRBD1 identical over 9 bases. The junction had 5 bases not matched to a gene; V was cut back by 3 bases and J by 2 bases. The CDR3 is 15 residues long. The V gene's germline CDR1 is SEHNR and CDR2 FQNEAQ (reference sequence). For the CDR3, the DNA is TGTGCCAGCAGCTTTCTCGGGACAGGGACCTACGAGCAGTACTTC. It codes for CASSFLGTGTYEQYF.

The gene calls are TRBV5-1 and TRBJ2-6, with 7 bases aligning to TRBD1. The CDR3 loop spans 15 amino acids. V lost 4 bases, J lost 4 bases, and 5 bases stayed unmatched. Germline CDR1 SGHRS, CDR2 YFSETQ. The CDR3, as DNA: TGCGCCAGCAGCCAGACAGGGACCGGGGCCAACGTCCTGACTTTC. This translates into CASSQTGTGANVLTF.

The chain combines TRBV21-1 with TRBJ2-1; the D segment call TRBD2 is taken from the table without a DNA check. TRBV21-1 is an annotated pseudogene. This CDR3 comprises 14 residues. The CDR3 bases are TGTGCCAGCTCGCCGAGGGCCCCTTACAATGAGCAGTTCTTC. Encoded protein: CASSPRAPYNEQFF.

The gene calls are TRBV5-1 and TRBJ2-5; TRBD2 might be the D (6 bases). Germline assignment: CDR1 SGHRS and CDR2 YFSETQ. Trimming took 3 bases from V and 2 from J, leaving 14 bases between them. The CDR3 length is 15 residues. The CDR3 DNA reads TGCGCCAGCAGCTCGGCGGGACTGAGACAAGAGACCCAGTACTTC. Encoded protein: CASSSAGLRQETQYF.

This chain links TRBV7-6 with TRBJ2-3; tentative D call: TRBD2 (6 bases). The CDR3 is 14 residues long. Between the trimmed V and J ends, which lost 5 bases and 4 bases, there was a span of 13 bases. Germline-derived CDR1 and CDR2 are SGHVS and FNYEAQ. CDR3 loop: CASSPIAAADTQYF. The CDR3 bases are TGTGCCAGCAGCCCTATAGCGGCGGCAGATACGCAGTATTTT.

V and J are TRBV19 and TRBJ2-7; TRBD2 might be the D (6 bases). Germline CDR1 and CDR2: LNHDA and SQIVND (reference sequence). V lost 1 base, J lost 0 bases, and 10 bases lay in between. This CDR3 is 15 amino acids long. DNA of the CDR3: TGTGCCAGTAGTATAGTGGCGGGAAGCTCCTACGAGCAGTACTTC. As protein: CASSIVAGSSYEQYF.

The chain uses TRBV5-1 and TRBJ2-5; the match to TRBD2 covers 14 bases. Germline trimming cut 3 bases from V and 5 bases from J; bases unmatched to any gene: 9. The CDR3 is 17 amino acids. CDR1 is SGHRS, CDR2 YFSETQ, per germline. The CDR3 sequence: CASSSRLAGGVPETQYF. The CDR3 bases are TGCGCCAGCAGCTCGAGACTAGCGGGGGGGGTTCCGGAGACCCAGTACTTC.

This clone was counted a few times. This chain links TRBV5-6 with TRBJ2-3, with TRBD2 identical over 12 bases. Losses at the gene ends were 4 bases for V and 0 bases for J; bases not matched to a gene: 3. The length of the CDR3 is 16 residues. Germline CDR1 and CDR2: SGHDT and YYEEEE. CDR3 bases: TGTGCCAGCAGCCCCGGACTAGCGGGGAGCACAGATACGCAGTATTTT. This sequence encodes CASSPGLAGSTDTQYF.

In regard to this clone: Other DNA sequences in this sample translate to the same CDR3. The gene calls are TRBV7-2 and TRBJ2-3, with 8 bases that match TRBD2. CDR1 and CDR2 from the germline V gene are SGHTA and FQGNSA. The CDR3 totals 15 residues. The trim removed 6 bases at V and 0 bases at J, leaving 5 bases unmatched. The CDR3 nucleotides read TGTGCCAGCAGTCTAGCGGGCCCCAGCACAGATACGCAGTATTTT. As protein: CASSLAGPSTDTQYF. Together with reference TRBV7-2 and TRBJ2-3, the CDR3 gives the full variable domain: GAGVSQSPSNKVTEKGKDVELRCDPISGHTALYWYRQSLGQGLEFLIYFQGNSAPDKSGLPSDRFSAERTGGSVSTLTIQRTQQEDSAVYLCASSLAGPSTDTQYFGPGTRLTVL.